These 9 T cell receptor beta chains share one sample of origin, sequenced in a study of beta chain features in type 1 diabetes. Expressed TCRB transcripts were sequenced because the isolated RNA had all been reverse transcribed beforehand. TCRdb's table, derived via immunoSEQ multiplex PCR, lists solely in-frame clones and lacks some. The sample lists around 250,000 clones; about 14% were seen once. Study observations and caveats: TCRB CDR3s from Type 1 diabetes patients were moderately but significantly shorter in all four CD4+ subsets.

No antigen has been assigned to these receptors. The sample comprised naive CD4+ T cells from blood. The receptors were sampled from a man in his thirties or forties with type 1 diabetes.

This clone has a handful of counts. Here the CDR3 DNA reads TGTGCCAGCAGTGTAGGGGACAGGGAGACCCAGTACTTC. This codes for CASSVGDRETQYF. The V gene is TRBV25-1, the J gene TRBJ2-5; 8 bases are shared with TRBD1. V was clipped by 4 bases and J by 5 bases; unmatched bases: 3. Germline V gives CDR1 MGHDK, CDR2 SYGVNS. This CDR3 has 13 residues.

The chain joins TRBV9 to TRBJ1-3; TRBD1 is a possible D gene (5 bases). The CDR3 is made up of 15 amino acids. The V end was cut by 0 bases, the J end by 2 bases, with 9 bases between. The germline gives CDR1 SGDLS, CDR2 YYNGEE. DNA for the CDR3: TGTGCCAGCAGCGTAGGGGGGGTCGCTGGAAACACCATATATTTT. As protein: CASSVGGVAGNTIYF. The entire variable domain, with the rest obtained from reference TRBV9 and TRBJ1-3, is as follows: DSGVTQTPKHLITATGQRVTLRCSPRSGDLSVYWYQQSLDQGLQFLIQYYNGEERAKGNILERFSAQQFPDLHSELNLSSLELGDSALYFCASSVGGVAGNTIYFGEGSWLTVV.

This clone turned up a few times. The chain employs TRBV5-1 and TRBJ1-5; the D is unclear. With 0 bases removed from V and 7 bases from J, the gap between germline ends came to 17 bases. The CDR3 has 16 amino acids. CDR1 and CDR2 (germline): SGHRS, YFSETQ. For the CDR3, the DNA is TGCGCCAGCAGCTTGGGAGACGGGGAACTTGGGCAGCCCCAGCATTTT. Translation: CASSLGDGELGQPQHF.

This chain uses TRBV29-1 with TRBJ1-2; 7 nucleotides line up with TRBD1. The CDR3 runs to 13 residues. V was clipped by 6 bases and J by 1 base; unmatched bases: 5. Per the germline V gene, CDR1 is SQVTM and CDR2 is ANQGSEA. The CDR3 loop is CSVGTELNYGYTF. DNA of the CDR3: TGCAGCGTCGGGACAGAGCTTAACTATGGCTACACCTTC.

The genes are TRBV6-5 and TRBJ2-1; 10 bases match TRBD1. V gave up 6 bases and J gave up 8 bases; unmatched junction bases: 7. The CDR3 is 14 amino acids. Germline V lookup: CDR1 MNHEY, CDR2 SVGAGI. The CDR3 is CASRDRGGIDEQFF. The CDR3 DNA reads TGTGCCAGCAGGGACAGGGGGGGGATCGATGAGCAGTTCTTC.

A few counts support this clone. J is TRBJ1-4 and V is TRBV7-9, with 11 nucleotides matching TRBD1. CDR1 and CDR2 (germline): SEHNR, FQNEAQ (reference sequence). V gave up 3 bases and J gave up 3 bases; unmatched junction bases: 3. This CDR3 spans 16 amino acids. CDR3 nucleotide sequence: TGTGCCAGCAGCTTGGGACAGGGGGACGCTAATGAAAAACTGTTTTTT. It translates to CASSLGQGDANEKLFF.

A few counts support this clone. The identical CDR3 is also encoded by other nucleotide sequences in the sample. The chain's CDR3 is CASRPGQGSYEQYF. CDR3 sequence (DNA): TGTGCCAGCAGACCGGGACAGGGTTCCTACGAGCAGTACTTC. This chain connects TRBV27 to TRBJ2-7; 9 bases align to TRBD1. V lost 6 bases and J lost 1; bases outside the gene matches: 4. Germline loops: CDR1 MNHEY, CDR2 SMNVEV (reference sequence). The CDR3 consists of 14 residues.

The rearrangement uses TRBV11-3 and TRBJ2-6, with 7 bases identical to TRBD1. This CDR3 region has 18 residues. The germline V gene encodes CDR1 SGHNT and CDR2 YENEEA. The junction had 10 bases not matched to a gene; V was cut back by 5 bases and J by 0 bases. The DNA for the CDR3 is TGTGCCAGCAGCCCTTGGACAGGCCATAGCTCTGGGGCCAACGTCCTGACTTTC. Its protein is CASSPWTGHSSGANVLTF.

A few counts support this clone. The gene calls are TRBV27 and TRBJ1-2; 10 nucleotides align to TRBD1. V shed 6 bases and J 8 bases; nucleotides not matched to a gene: 6. Germline V lookup: CDR1 MNHEY, CDR2 SMNVEV (reference sequence). This CDR3 region has 13 residues. The CDR3 DNA follows: TGTGCCAGCAGCCCTGACAGGGGGCACGGCTACACCTTC. Its translation: CASSPDRGHGYTF.